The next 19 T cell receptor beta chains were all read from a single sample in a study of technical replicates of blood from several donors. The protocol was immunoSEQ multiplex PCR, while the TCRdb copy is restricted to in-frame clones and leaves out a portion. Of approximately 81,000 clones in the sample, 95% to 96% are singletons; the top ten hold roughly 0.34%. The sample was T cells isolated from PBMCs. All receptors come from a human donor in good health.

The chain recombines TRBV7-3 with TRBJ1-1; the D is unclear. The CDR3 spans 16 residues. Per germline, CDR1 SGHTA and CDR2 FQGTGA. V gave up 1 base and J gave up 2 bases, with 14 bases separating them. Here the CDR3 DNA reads TGTGCCAGCAGCTTAAATGGTTTCGGGAGAAACACTGAAGCTTTCTTT. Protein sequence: CASSLNGFGRNTEAFF.

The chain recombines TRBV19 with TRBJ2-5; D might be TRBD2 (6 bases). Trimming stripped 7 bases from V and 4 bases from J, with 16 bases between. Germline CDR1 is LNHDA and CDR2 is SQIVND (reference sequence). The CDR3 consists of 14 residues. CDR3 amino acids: CASTDGASVETQYF. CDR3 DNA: TGTGCCAGTACTGATGGGGCTAGCGTAGAGACCCAGTACTTC.

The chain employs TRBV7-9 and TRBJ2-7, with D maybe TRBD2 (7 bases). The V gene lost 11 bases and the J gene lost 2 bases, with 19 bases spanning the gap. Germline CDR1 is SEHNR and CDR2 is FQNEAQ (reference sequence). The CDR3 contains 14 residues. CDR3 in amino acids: CAGRRGEGPYEQYF. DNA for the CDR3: TGTGCCGGTAGAAGGGGGGAGGGCCCCTACGAGCAGTACTTC.

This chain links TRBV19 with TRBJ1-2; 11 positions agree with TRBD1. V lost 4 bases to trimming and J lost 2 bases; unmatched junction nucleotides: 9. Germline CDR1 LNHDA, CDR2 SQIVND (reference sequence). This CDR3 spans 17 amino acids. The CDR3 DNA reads TGTGCCAGTAGTAAACTTTACCGGGACAGGGGGAACTATGGCTACACCTTC. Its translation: CASSKLYRDRGNYGYTF.

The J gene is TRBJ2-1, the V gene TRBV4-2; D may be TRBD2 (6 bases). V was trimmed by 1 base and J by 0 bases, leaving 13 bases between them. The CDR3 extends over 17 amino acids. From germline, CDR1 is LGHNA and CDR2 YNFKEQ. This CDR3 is CASSQVMLALSYNEQFF. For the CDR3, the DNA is TGTGCCAGCAGCCAAGTAATGCTAGCGCTCTCCTACAATGAGCAGTTCTTC.

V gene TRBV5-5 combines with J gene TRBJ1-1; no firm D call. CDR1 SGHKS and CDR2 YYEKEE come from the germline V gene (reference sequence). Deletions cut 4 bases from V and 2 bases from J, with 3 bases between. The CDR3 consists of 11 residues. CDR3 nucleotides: TGTGCCAGCAGCACTAACACTGAAGCTTTCTTT. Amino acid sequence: CASSTNTEAFF. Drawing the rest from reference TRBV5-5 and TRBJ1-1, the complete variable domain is DAGVTQSPTHLIKTRGQQVTLRCSPISGHKSVSWYQQVLGQGPQFIFQYYEKEERGRGNFPDRFSARQFPNYSSELNVNALLLGDSALYLCASSTNTEAFFGQGTRLTVV.

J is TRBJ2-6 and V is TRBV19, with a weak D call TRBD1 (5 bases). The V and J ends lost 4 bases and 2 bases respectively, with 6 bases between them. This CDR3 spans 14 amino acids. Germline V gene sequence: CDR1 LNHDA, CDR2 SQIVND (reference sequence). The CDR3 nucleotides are TGTGCCAGTAGTAGCAGGGCTGGGGCCAACGTCCTGACTTTC. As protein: CASSSRAGANVLTF.

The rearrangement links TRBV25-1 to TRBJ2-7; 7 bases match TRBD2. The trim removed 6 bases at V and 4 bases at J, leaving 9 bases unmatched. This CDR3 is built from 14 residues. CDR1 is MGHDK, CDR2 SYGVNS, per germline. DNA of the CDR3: TGTGCCAGCAGCGAACTGGGGGGGTGGTACGAGCAGTACTTC. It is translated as CASSELGGWYEQYF.

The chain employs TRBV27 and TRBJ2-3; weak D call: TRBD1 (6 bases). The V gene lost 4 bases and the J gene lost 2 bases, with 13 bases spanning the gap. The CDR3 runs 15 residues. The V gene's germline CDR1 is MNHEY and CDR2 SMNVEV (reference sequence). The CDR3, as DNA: TGTGCCAGCAGTTACCGGACAGCAGACACAGATACGCAGTATTTT. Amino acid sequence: CASSYRTADTDTQYF.

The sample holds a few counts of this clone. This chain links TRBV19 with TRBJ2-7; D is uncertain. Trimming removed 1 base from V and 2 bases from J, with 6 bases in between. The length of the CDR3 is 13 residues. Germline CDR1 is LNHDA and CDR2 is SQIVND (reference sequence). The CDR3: CASSIGQAYEQYF. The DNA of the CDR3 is TGTGCCAGTAGTATAGGGCAGGCCTACGAGCAGTACTTC.

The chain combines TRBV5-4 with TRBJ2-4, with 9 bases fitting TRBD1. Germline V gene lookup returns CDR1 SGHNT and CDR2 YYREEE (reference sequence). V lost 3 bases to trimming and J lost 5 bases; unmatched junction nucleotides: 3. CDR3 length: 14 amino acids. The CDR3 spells CASSSWTGENIQYF. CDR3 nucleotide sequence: TGTGCCAGCAGCTCCTGGACAGGGGAAAACATTCAGTACTTC.

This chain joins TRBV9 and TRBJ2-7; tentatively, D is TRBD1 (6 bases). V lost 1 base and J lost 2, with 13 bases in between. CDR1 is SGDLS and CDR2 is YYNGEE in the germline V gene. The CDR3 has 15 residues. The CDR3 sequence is CASSVTGTTPYEQYF. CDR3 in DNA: TGTGCCAGCAGCGTAACCGGGACAACCCCCTACGAGCAGTACTTC.

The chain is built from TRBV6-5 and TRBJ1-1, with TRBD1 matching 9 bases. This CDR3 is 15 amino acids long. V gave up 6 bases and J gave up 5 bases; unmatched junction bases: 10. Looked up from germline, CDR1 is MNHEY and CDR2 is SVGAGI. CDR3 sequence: CASSLVGQGRTEAFF. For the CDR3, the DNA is TGTGCCAGCAGCCTCGTAGGACAGGGGCGAACTGAAGCTTTCTTT.

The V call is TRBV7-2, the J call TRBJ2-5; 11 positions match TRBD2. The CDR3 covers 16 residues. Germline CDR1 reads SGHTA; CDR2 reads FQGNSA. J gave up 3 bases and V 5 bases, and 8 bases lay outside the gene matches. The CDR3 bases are TGTGCCAGCAGCGACCTACTAGCGGGAGTTGAAGAGACCCAGTACTTC. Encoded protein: CASSDLLAGVEETQYF.

CDR3 bases: TGTGCCAGCAGTTCTACTAGCGGGAGATACTCCTACGAGCAGTACTTC. This encodes CASSSTSGRYSYEQYF. The chain couples TRBV27 to TRBJ2-7; 11 positions match TRBD2. In germline, CDR1 is MNHEY, CDR2 SMNVEV (reference sequence). The CDR3 length is 16 residues. V shed 4 bases, J shed 0 bases, and the junction held 5 bases outside the gene matches.

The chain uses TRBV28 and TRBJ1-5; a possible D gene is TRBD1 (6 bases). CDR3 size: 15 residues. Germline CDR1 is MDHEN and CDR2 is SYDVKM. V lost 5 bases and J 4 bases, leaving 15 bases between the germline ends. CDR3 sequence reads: CASSPWDTPNQPQHF. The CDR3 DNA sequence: TGTGCCAGCAGTCCCTGGGACACTCCTAATCAGCCCCAGCATTTT.

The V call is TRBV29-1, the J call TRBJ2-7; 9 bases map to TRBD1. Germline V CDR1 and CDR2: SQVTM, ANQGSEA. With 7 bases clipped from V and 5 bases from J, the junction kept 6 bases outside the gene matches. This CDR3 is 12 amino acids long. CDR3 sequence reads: CSARDRVNEQYF. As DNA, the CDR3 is TGCAGCGCTAGGGACAGGGTAAACGAGCAGTACTTC.

CDR3 DNA: TGCGCCAGTAACCCCCGGGCGGGAGTCGACAATGAGCAGTTCTTC. Its translation: CASNPRAGVDNEQFF. This rearrangement joins TRBV10-1 to TRBJ2-1; TRBD2 matches 7 bases. V lost 9 bases and J lost 5; bases outside the gene matches: 13. Germline CDR1 WNHNN, CDR2 SYGVQD (reference sequence). The CDR3 totals 15 residues.

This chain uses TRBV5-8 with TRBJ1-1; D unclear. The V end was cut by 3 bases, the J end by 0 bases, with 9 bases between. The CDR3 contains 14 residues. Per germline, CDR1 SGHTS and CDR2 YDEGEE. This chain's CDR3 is CASSSLQLNTEAFF. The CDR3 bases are TGTGCCAGCAGCTCCCTACAGCTGAACACTGAAGCTTTCTTT.